This paragraph covers one TCR beta chain sequence. These data belong to a study of cytomegalovirus exposure and HLA in healthy donors. 13 Jbeta primers and 60 Vbeta primers were used for the PCR. Here immunoSEQ multiplex PCR was the method, and the copy in TCRdb shows in-frame clones only, minus some. The sample has 220,000 or so clones, approximately 80% seen once. This CDR3 has 14 residues. The germline gives CDR1 MNHEY, CDR2 SMNVEV (reference sequence). Trimming stripped 3 bases from V and 3 bases from J, with 9 bases between. This clonotype was obtained from a man between 45 and 60 years old in good health and CMV-seronegative. The chain recombines TRBV27 with TRBJ2-1; possible D gene TRBD2, 6 bases. The sequencing sample was made of PBMCs. The CDR3 DNA reads as TGTGCCAGCAGTTTCGGACTACTCTACAATGAGCAGTTCTTC. Residues: CASSFGLLYNEQFF.